Sequencing of this TCR beta chain was carried out in a study of cytomegalovirus exposure and HLA in healthy donors. Broader study findings: A missense DCLRE1C variant was associated with V- and J-gene trimming of TCR beta chains in a later analysis, and an independent cohort replicated the association.

It was with 60 Vbeta and 13 Jbeta primers that the PCR ran. Clones were read by immunoSEQ multiplex PCR, and TCRdb kept only the in-frame ones, dropping some. This sample has some 150,000 clones, with around 80% found just once. In regard to this clone: The target antigen is unknown.

The germline gives CDR1 SGHDT, CDR2 YYEEEE. This CDR3 is built from 17 residues. The origin of this receptor is a man aged 40-49 years in good health and CMV-seronegative. Sequenced: PBMCs. The genes are TRBV5-6 and TRBJ2-5; 11 bases align to TRBD2. The J call may be wrong; the DNA end is better matched by TRBJ2-7. CDR3 in amino acids: CASSLFLLAGVSYEQYF. CDR3 sequence (DNA): TGTGCCAGCAGCTTGTTTTTACTAGCGGGAGTGTCATACGAGCAGTACTTC.